This T cell receptor beta chain was observed in a study of blood T cell repertoires in COVID-19 (dated by TCRdb to 2020 to 2022). In terms of the full investigation: Samples from collaborators originated in the United States, Italy and Spain and spanned both the acute and convalescent phases of COVID-19. Deeply sampled blood TCRbeta repertoires from subjects exposed to, actively infected with, or recovered from COVID-19 were included in the dataset. Where HLA class I and class II types were available, the types were taken from metadata supplied by the sample provider, not from assay-based typing. The material from the prospective study consisted of cDNA or gDNA derived from T cells, B-cell-depleted T cells, or PBMCs. Samples were obtained from the ongoing ImmuneRACE study (first 160 participants) and from over a thousand subjects provided by 6 global collaborators. The repertoires were released in a freely available public database meant as a resource for research on the immune response to SARS-CoV-2. A de-identified subject ID, COVID-19 status, age in years and sex were almost always included in the sample metadata. Beyond this particular receptor, the publication reports: The quantity of clinical and demographic metadata differed by source and by participant and was supplied without curation.

Collaborating institutions collected whole blood in K2EDTA tubes following their own protocols. For TCRbeta analysis, collaborator samples were shipped as frozen whole blood, as isolated PBMCs, or as DNA extracted from either sample type. TCRbeta CDR3 regions were amplified from genomic DNA using the immunoSEQ Assay, a bias-controlled multiplex PCR. In the paper's pipeline: Within the assay, amplification of reference gene primers was used to estimate how many nucleated cells each sample contained. Sequence reads were collapsed and filtered to measure the absolute abundance of every unique TCRbeta CDR3 rearrangement. For each sample, productive Simpson clonality was calculated by taking the square root of Simpson's diversity index across productive rearrangements. TCRdb mirrors the immuneACCESS table, restricted to in-frame sequences. Some clones are absent from its copies; in checked studies, under half trace to an unresolved V gene, and the reason for the others is unknown. The D gene and trimming were derived from the DNA, and the V and J assignments and clone size from that table. The sample table lists 55,000 to 80,000 clones, around four fifths of them with a count of one. The biggest ten clones account for approximately 6% of the sample.

The CDR3 measures 15 amino acids from cysteine to phenylalanine. Only the CDR3 DNA is retained, 45 bases long and in frame from the first base. CDR1 is given as MNHEY and CDR2 as SMNVEV, both from the germline V gene (reference sequence). V has 6 bases trimmed and J has 4 bases trimmed; junction bases matching no gene number 10. Only a few counts were recorded for this clone. There is no known antigen for this receptor. No clone much larger than this one lies a single base away; base qualities are absent. This TCR derives from a human donor in a cohort sampled during active COVID-19. The rearranged chain carries TRBV27 and TRBJ1-2, and TRBD1 aligns with 8 junction nucleotides. The specimen sequenced was peripheral blood. In nucleotides, the sequence is TGTGCCAGCAGGAACTCCCGACAGGGGATCTATGGCTACACCTTC. Translation gives CASRNSRQGIYGYTF.